This T cell receptor (beta chain) is from a study of cytomegalovirus exposure and HLA in healthy donors. Whole-study findings and limits: According to a later analysis, donors in an Asian-associated ancestry cluster reportedly had fewer N-insertions than the approximately 670-donor mean. There were over 150 TCR beta chains listed as cytomegalovirus-associated.

The PCR contained 60 Vbeta and 13 Jbeta primers. This table comes from immunoSEQ multiplex PCR, and its TCRdb copy is limited to in-frame clones, with some not included. The repertoire holds some 200,000 clones, approximately 88% seen once, with roughly 0.71% in the top ten. CDR1 SGHVS and CDR2 FQNEAQ come from the germline V gene. The CDR3 runs to 16 residues. V lost 2 bases to trimming and J lost 3 bases; unmatched junction nucleotides: 8. Comments on this clone: The antigen is undetermined.

Sequencing input: PBMCs. The clonotype originates from a boy younger than 10 in good health and CMV-seronegative. V and J are TRBV7-8 and TRBJ2-3, with 7 bases that match TRBD2. The CDR3 coding sequence is TGTGCCAGCAGCTTATACGGGAGGCCCAGGACAGATACGCAGTATTTT. Amino acids: CASSLYGRPRTDTQYF.